This entry lists 14 T cell receptor beta chains sequenced from one sample in a study of blood T cell repertoires in COVID-19. Measured with immunoSEQ multiplex PCR; TCRdb has only the in-frame clones, and not every one. The data hold about 160,000 clones, with 65% to 80% observed a single time. The specimen sequenced was peripheral blood. The receptors derive from a man between 60 and 75 years old with acute or convalescent COVID-19.

The table lists this clone with a count of one. The rearrangement joins TRBV21-1 to TRBJ2-3; TRBD2 was called by the table and not checked on the DNA. TRBV21-1 counts as a pseudogene. CDR3 size: 18 residues. The CDR3 bases are TGTGCCAGCAGCCTATTCGAGCCTCCAGCGGCCGTGCGGTCTACGCAGTATTTT. Amino acid sequence: CASSLFEPPAAVRSTQYF.

The chain couples TRBV6-5 to TRBJ1-1; possibly TRBD1 for D (6 bases). The CDR3 runs to 13 residues. CDR1 and CDR2 from the germline V gene are MNHEY and SVGAGI. Trimming took off 6 bases at V and 8 bases at J, with 16 bases between the two ends. For the CDR3, the DNA is TGTGCCAGCAGAACAAATACCGACAGGGAAGCTTTCTTT. Protein sequence: CASRTNTDREAFF.

V gene TRBV14 combines with J gene TRBJ1-1; TRBD1 aligns across 9 bases. Germline CDR1 and CDR2: SGHDN and FVKESK. This CDR3 comprises 15 residues. Unmatched junction bases numbered 5, after V lost 2 bases and J lost 4 bases. The CDR3 sequence: CASSQQQGAGTEAFF. The CDR3 region has the DNA TGTGCCAGCAGCCAACAACAGGGGGCTGGCACTGAAGCTTTCTTT.

The chain has TRBV27 and TRBJ1-5; a possible D gene is TRBD1 (5 bases). Trimming removed 4 bases at V and 11 bases at J, with 15 bases between. Germline CDR1 MNHEY, CDR2 SMNVEV (reference sequence). This CDR3 has 13 residues. In DNA, the CDR3 is TGTGCCAGCAGTTATACCCGGGACTCCTCCCAGCATTTT. This encodes CASSYTRDSSQHF.

This rearrangement joins TRBV7-2 to TRBJ2-7; D is undetermined. Germline CDR1 is SGHTA and CDR2 is FQGNSA. The CDR3 sequence is 14 residues long. V gave up 1 base and J gave up 3 bases, with 10 bases separating them. The CDR3 here is CASSLGAYRYEQYF. DNA of the CDR3: TGTGCCAGCAGCTTAGGGGCGTACCGCTACGAGCAGTACTTC. The complete variable domain, with remaining parts taken from reference TRBV7-2 and TRBJ2-7, reads GAGVSQSPSNKVTEKGKDVELRCDPISGHTALYWYRQSLGQGLEFLIYFQGNSAPDKSGLPSDRFSAERTGGSVSTLTIQRTQQEDSAVYLCASSLGAYRYEQYFGPGTRLTVT.

This sequence joins TRBV6-5 and TRBJ1-1; the match to TRBD1 covers 7 bases. The CDR3 extends over 14 amino acids. V gave up 3 bases and J gave up 2 bases; unmatched junction bases: 3. CDR1 and CDR2 (germline): MNHEY, SVGAGI. For the CDR3, the DNA is TGTGCCAGCAGTTATACAGGGGTAAACACTGAAGCTTTCTTT. Translating it yields CASSYTGVNTEAFF.

The chain links TRBV7-8 to TRBJ2-5; the D is unclear. Germline values: CDR1 SGHVS, CDR2 FQNEAQ. Deletions cut 6 bases from V and 1 base from J, with 18 bases between. The CDR3 has 16 residues. The CDR3 protein is CASRSSEYPFQETQYF. The CDR3 DNA reads as TGTGCCAGCAGGTCGTCGGAGTACCCCTTCCAAGAGACCCAGTACTTC.

This clone appeared a single time. The chain recombines TRBV30 with TRBJ2-3; D gene unclear. V shed 0 bases and J shed 4 bases, with 8 bases lying between them. Germline V gives CDR1 GTSNPN, CDR2 SVGIG (reference sequence). The CDR3 contains 13 residues. The CDR3 spells CAWSVRGSDTQYF. DNA of the CDR3: TGTGCCTGGAGTGTACGTGGCTCAGATACGCAGTATTTT. The entire variable domain, with the rest obtained from reference TRBV30 and TRBJ2-3, is as follows: SQTIHQWPATLVQPVGSPLSLECTVEGTSNPNLYWYRQAAGRGLQLLFYSVGIGQISSEVPQNLSASRPQDRQFILSSKKLLLSDSGFYLCAWSVRGSDTQYFGPGTRLTVL.

The rearrangement uses TRBV30 and TRBJ1-5, with D possibly TRBD1 on 6 matching bases. V lost 5 bases, J lost 2 bases, and 22 bases lay in between. The CDR3 contains 17 residues. CDR1 is GTSNPN, CDR2 SVGIG, per germline (reference sequence). The CDR3 DNA follows: TGTGCCTGGGGACGGGGGGCTAAGGTAGGGGGCAATCAGCCCCAGCATTTT. Residues: CAWGRGAKVGGNQPQHF.

The rearrangement links TRBV29-1 to TRBJ1-1; TRBD1 matches 8 bases. The germline V gene encodes CDR1 SQVTM and CDR2 ANQGSEA. The CDR3 is 13 residues long. V was pared by 1 base and J by 5 bases, with 3 bases of the junction left unmatched. The chain's CDR3 is CSVEGDRRTEAFF. As DNA, the CDR3 is TGCAGCGTTGAAGGGGACAGGCGGACTGAAGCTTTCTTT.

The CDR3, as DNA: TGCGCCAGCAGACCCGGACAGGGAATTACCTACGAGCAGTACTTC. As protein: CASRPGQGITYEQYF. The chain joins TRBV5-1 to TRBJ2-7, with 8 bases fitting TRBD1. V was clipped by 5 bases and J by 2 bases; unmatched bases: 9. Germline V gene data show CDR1 as SGHRS and CDR2 as YFSETQ. This CDR3 region has 15 residues.

In this sample, this clone turned up once. This chain connects TRBV28 to TRBJ2-7; D not certain. This CDR3 spans 11 amino acids. V was cut by 8 bases and J by 3 bases, with 8 bases left in between. From germline, CDR1 is MDHEN and CDR2 SYDVKM. CDR3: CASQLNYEQYF. The CDR3 DNA sequence: TGTGCCAGCCAACTGAACTACGAGCAGTACTTC.

The rearrangement uses TRBV7-8 and TRBJ1-5, with 8 bases lining up with TRBD1. This CDR3 region has 17 residues. CDR1 and CDR2 (germline): SGHVS, FQNEAQ. V gave up 1 base and J gave up 1 base; unmatched junction bases: 6. This CDR3 is CASSLGTGWRSNQPQHF. As DNA, the CDR3 is TGTGCCAGCAGCTTAGGGACAGGGTGGAGGAGCAATCAGCCCCAGCATTTT.

The chain uses TRBV19 and TRBJ1-4; 8 bases match TRBD1. This CDR3 is built from 15 residues. J gave up 8 bases and V 5 bases, and 10 bases lay outside the gene matches. The germline V gene has CDR1 LNHDA and CDR2 SQIVND (reference sequence). This CDR3 reads CASSPEDRGNEKLFF. CDR3 in DNA: TGTGCCAGTAGTCCCGAAGACAGGGGAAACGAAAAACTGTTTTTT.